These 26 T cell receptor beta chains were all obtained from the same sample, sequenced in a study of CD8 T cells in Susac syndrome. Reverse transcription of about 0.45 to 1 ug RNA was carried out with random hexamers. From the immunoSEQ multiplex PCR reads, TCRdb called clonotypes with MiXCR, one entry per CDR3 protein. Of more than 120,000 distinct CDR3 sequences in the sample, 94% are singletons; the top ten hold less than 0.095%. The sample comprised CD4+ T cells from PBMCs. The receptors here all came from a human donor in good health.

The chain employs TRBV25-1 and TRBJ2-1; the D is unclear. Germline values: CDR1 MGHDK, CDR2 SYGVNS. V gave up 5 bases and J gave up 5 bases, with 4 bases separating them. The CDR3 loop spans 11 amino acids. The CDR3, as DNA: TGTGCCAGCAGTTCAAACAATGAGCAGTTCTTC. It yields the protein CASSSNNEQFF.

This chain joins TRBV12-3 or TRBV12-4 and TRBJ1-1, with D tentatively TRBD1 (5 bases). Deletions cut 6 bases from V and 0 bases from J, with 17 bases between. The CDR3 is 16 residues long. CDR3 sequence: CASRATGGGMNTEAFF. The DNA for the CDR3 is TGTGCCAGCAGGGCGACCGGTGGGGGTATGAACACTGAAGCTTTCTTT.

The chain combines TRBV30 with TRBJ2-6; 7 bases fit TRBD2. The junction had 0 bases not matched to a gene; V was cut back by 2 bases and J by 2 bases. This CDR3 has 14 amino acids. Germline V gene sequence: CDR1 GTSNPN, CDR2 SVGIG (reference sequence). The CDR3: CAWSRGAGANVLTF. The CDR3 DNA reads TGTGCCTGGAGTCGGGGGGCTGGGGCCAACGTCCTGACTTTC.

The J gene is TRBJ2-3, the V gene TRBV5-1; 8 bases are a match to TRBD2. Per germline, CDR1 SGHRS and CDR2 YFSETQ. The CDR3 spans 14 residues. V was clipped by 5 bases and J by 3 bases; unmatched bases: 5. The CDR3 nucleotides are TGCGCCAGCAGACCGGGACTAGGTACAGATACGCAGTATTTT. This gives the protein CASRPGLGTDTQYF. Full variable domain (missing parts from reference TRBV5-1 and TRBJ2-3): KAGVTQTPRYLIKTRGQQVTLSCSPISGHRSVSWYQQTPGQGLQFLFEYFSETQRNKGNFPGRFSGRQFSNSRSEMNVSTLELGDSALYLCASRPGLGTDTQYFGPGTRLTVL.

This chain uses TRBV30 with TRBJ2-3, with D possibly matching TRBD2 (5 bases). The V gene lost 0 bases and the J gene lost 3 bases, with 13 bases spanning the gap. In germline, CDR1 is GTSNPN, CDR2 SVGIG (reference sequence). The CDR3 sequence is 15 residues long. Here the CDR3 reads CAWSVRREVTDTQYF. The CDR3 DNA reads as TGTGCCTGGAGTGTAAGACGGGAAGTGACAGATACGCAGTATTTT.

V gene TRBV6-1 combines with J gene TRBJ1-1, with 8 bases fitting TRBD1. Germline V gene data show CDR1 as MNHNS and CDR2 as SASEGT. V dropped 5 bases and J dropped 0; count of bases not matched to a gene: 5. The CDR3 contains 15 residues. The CDR3 loop reads CASSTRTGMNTEAFF. The CDR3 nucleotides read TGTGCCAGCAGTACGCGGACAGGGATGAACACTGAAGCTTTCTTT.

The chain combines TRBV29-1 with TRBJ2-7; tentative D call: TRBD1 (6 bases). CDR1 is SQVTM and CDR2 is ANQGSEA in the germline V gene. Trimming pared 5 bases from V and 2 bases from J, leaving 13 bases between. CDR3 length equals 13 residues. The CDR3 spells CSVSNRVPYEQYF. In nucleotides, the CDR3 is TGCAGCGTTTCCAACAGGGTACCCTACGAGCAGTACTTC.

The chain joins TRBV10-1 to TRBJ2-2; D gene unclear. CDR1 WNHNN and CDR2 SYGVQD come from the germline V gene (reference sequence). The CDR3 has 13 amino acids. Deletions cut 5 bases from V and 7 bases from J, with 11 bases between. This CDR3 is CASSPTADGELFF. CDR3 DNA sequence: TGCGCCAGCAGTCCAACAGCAGACGGGGAGCTGTTTTTT.

The V gene is TRBV7-8, the J gene TRBJ2-5; TRBD1 is a possible D gene (5 bases). Deletions cut 6 bases from V and 0 bases from J, with 11 bases between. This CDR3 has 14 amino acids. In germline, CDR1 is SGHVS, CDR2 FQNEAQ. The CDR3 DNA reads TGTGCCAGCAGACAGACAGAGAACCAAGAGACCCAGTACTTC. Residues: CASRQTENQETQYF.

The chain employs TRBV6-5 and TRBJ2-3, with a weak D call TRBD2 (6 bases). Germline-derived CDR1 and CDR2 are MNHEY and SVGAGI. The CDR3 consists of 16 residues. Trimming stripped 0 bases from V and 3 bases from J, with 13 bases between. CDR3 coding DNA: TGTGCCAGCAGTTACTCTGTAGGGAGGTGGACAGATACGCAGTATTTT. It codes for CASSYSVGRWTDTQYF.

The sample holds one count of this clonotype. The V gene is TRBV3-1, the J gene TRBJ2-7; no definite D call. Germline assignment: CDR1 LGHDT and CDR2 YNNKEL (reference sequence). The CDR3 spans 12 residues. Trimming stripped 8 bases from V and 0 bases from J, with 8 bases between. The CDR3 DNA reads TGTGCCAGCGGCTCCGGCTCCTACGAGCAGTACTTC. Translated, it gives CASGSGSYEQYF.

The gene calls are TRBV12-3 or TRBV12-4 and TRBJ1-3; D is unresolved. V lost 6 bases and J 3 bases, leaving 15 bases between the germline ends. The CDR3 sequence is 15 residues long. Here the CDR3 reads CASSHDERFGNTIYF. Written as DNA, the CDR3 is TGTGCCAGCAGCCATGACGAGAGATTTGGAAACACCATATATTTT.

This chain joins TRBV23-1 and TRBJ2-5, with TRBD2 matching 10 bases. TRBV23-1 is flagged as an ORF with uncertain function. The trim removed 3 bases at V and 1 base at J, leaving 5 bases unmatched. The CDR3 loop spans 16 amino acids. DNA of the CDR3: TGCGCCAGCAGTCAGCCTAGCGGGGGCCTCCAAGAGACCCAGTACTTC. It is translated as CASSQPSGGLQETQYF.

The chain links TRBV3-1 to TRBJ2-1; unclear D gene. V lost 3 bases and J 3 bases, leaving 18 bases between the germline ends. The CDR3 runs to 17 residues. Germline CDR1 and CDR2: LGHDT and YNNKEL (reference sequence). The CDR3 sequence is CASSHPPDGGNYNEQFF. The DNA of the CDR3 is TGTGCCAGCAGCCATCCCCCCGACGGCGGAAACTACAATGAGCAGTTCTTC.

The chain combines TRBV19 with TRBJ2-1; TRBD2 is a possible D gene (6 bases). From germline, CDR1 is LNHDA and CDR2 SQIVND (reference sequence). This CDR3 spans 15 amino acids. The germline V and J ends were trimmed by 3 bases and 2 bases, with 11 bases remaining between them. CDR3 in DNA: TGTGCCAGTAGTATTCAGGCGGGAACCTACAATGAGCAGTTCTTC. It yields the protein CASSIQAGTYNEQFF.

The gene calls are TRBV12-3 or TRBV12-4 and TRBJ1-1, with 10 bases matching TRBD1. This CDR3 comprises 16 residues. Trimming at V came to 9 bases and at J to 4 bases, leaving 14 bases not matched to a gene. CDR3: CASGWDRGASGTEAFF. The DNA of the CDR3 is TGTGCCAGTGGATGGGACAGGGGAGCGTCGGGCACTGAAGCTTTCTTT.

The gene calls are TRBV12-3 or TRBV12-4 and TRBJ1-3; D not certain. V was clipped by 2 bases and J by 4 bases, with 12 bases between them. The length of the CDR3 is 15 residues. CDR3 DNA sequence: TGTGCCAGCAGTTTATCGGGTTCCGTCGGAAACACCATATATTTT. Amino acid sequence: CASSLSGSVGNTIYF.

This chain uses TRBV19 with TRBJ1-5, with D possibly being TRBD1 (5 bases). Per the germline V gene, CDR1 is LNHDA and CDR2 is SQIVND (reference sequence). The germline V and J ends were trimmed by 3 bases and 3 bases, with 9 bases remaining between them. This CDR3 is built from 14 residues. The CDR3 is CASSIGGDNQPQHF. For the CDR3, the DNA is TGTGCCAGTAGTATCGGGGGGGACAATCAGCCCCAGCATTTT.

V gene TRBV27 combines with J gene TRBJ2-2, with 7 bases identical to TRBD2. V lost 4 bases to trimming and J lost 6 bases; unmatched junction nucleotides: 8. The germline CDR1 and CDR2 sequences are MNHEY and SMNVEV (reference sequence). CDR3 length: 15 residues. The DNA of the CDR3 is TGTGCCAGCAGTTCTCCGGCGGCGGGGGCCGGGGAGCTGTTTTTT. This encodes CASSSPAAGAGELFF.

The chain is built from TRBV15 and TRBJ2-1, with D unresolved. Germline CDR1 reads LNHNV; CDR2 reads YYDKDF (reference sequence). The CDR3 has 16 amino acids. The V gene lost 0 bases and the J gene lost 5 bases, with 14 bases spanning the gap. CDR3 in amino acids: CATSRDSAQSNNEQFF. CDR3 in DNA: TGTGCCACCAGCAGAGATTCGGCACAGTCTAACAATGAGCAGTTCTTC. Variable domain in full (rest from reference TRBV15 and TRBJ2-1): DAMVIQNPRYQVTQFGKPVTLSCSQTLNHNVMYWYQQKSSQAPKLLFHYYDKDFNNEADTPDNFQSRRPNTSFCFLDIRSPGLGDTAMYLCATSRDSAQSNNEQFFGPGTRLTVL.

The rearrangement joins TRBV3-1 to TRBJ1-2; D gene uncertain. The CDR3 covers 14 residues. Trimming took 0 bases from V and 7 from J, leaving 12 bases between them. Germline-derived CDR1 and CDR2 are LGHDT and YNNKEL (reference sequence). The DNA of the CDR3 is TGTGCCAGCAGCCAAGATGGAGGTCGCGGTGGCTACACCTTC. Translating gives CASSQDGGRGGYTF.

The gene calls are TRBV6-5 and TRBJ2-1; 12 nucleotides match TRBD2. CDR1 MNHEY and CDR2 SVGAGI come from the germline V gene. With V trimmed by 6 bases and J by 4 bases, 4 bases remained unmatched. The CDR3 sequence is 15 residues long. The CDR3 region is CASRLAGGVYNEQFF. DNA for the CDR3: TGTGCCAGCAGGCTAGCGGGAGGGGTATACAATGAGCAGTTCTTC.

J is TRBJ1-4 and V is TRBV5-1; D gene unclear. Germline-derived CDR1 and CDR2 are SGHRS and YFSETQ. V was pared by 4 bases and J by 8 bases, with 15 bases between. This CDR3 comprises 14 residues. The CDR3 reads CASSLDVVGEKLFF. In nucleotides, the CDR3 is TGCGCCAGCAGCCTGGACGTCGTGGGAGAAAAACTGTTTTTT.

This clonotype was detected only a few times. This chain links TRBV20-1 with TRBJ2-7; D remains ambiguous. The CDR3 spans 11 residues. The V and J ends lost 0 bases and 3 bases respectively, with 3 bases between them. Per the germline V gene, CDR1 is DFQATT and CDR2 is SNEGSKA (reference sequence). CDR3 region: CSAREGYEQYF. As DNA, the CDR3 is TGCAGTGCTAGAGAGGGCTACGAGCAGTACTTC.

CDR3 region: CASGTVINYGYTF. CDR3 coding DNA: TGTGCCAGCGGGACAGTGATAAACTATGGCTACACCTTC. This chain uses TRBV2 with TRBJ1-2; 7 nucleotides line up with TRBD1. CDR3 length: 13 residues. V lost 8 bases, J lost 2 bases, and 5 bases stayed unmatched. The germline gives CDR1 SNHLY, CDR2 FYNNEI.

The CDR3 spells CSAPGLAGGEQFF. CDR3 DNA sequence: TGCAGTGCTCCGGGACTAGCGGGAGGGGAGCAGTTCTTC. The chain links TRBV20-1 to TRBJ2-1; 16 bases match TRBD2. Trimming cost V 5 bases and J 10 bases; bases outside gene matches: 2. CDR3 length: 13 residues. Germline CDR1 and CDR2: DFQATT and SNEGSKA (reference sequence).